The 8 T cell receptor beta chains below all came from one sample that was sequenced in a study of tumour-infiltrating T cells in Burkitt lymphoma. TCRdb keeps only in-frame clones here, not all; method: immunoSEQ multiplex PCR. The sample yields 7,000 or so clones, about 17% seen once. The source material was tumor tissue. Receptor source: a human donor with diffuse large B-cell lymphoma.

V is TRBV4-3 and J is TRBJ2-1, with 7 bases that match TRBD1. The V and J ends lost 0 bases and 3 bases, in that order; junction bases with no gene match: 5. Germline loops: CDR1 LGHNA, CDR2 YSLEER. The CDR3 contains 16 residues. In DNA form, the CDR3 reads TGCGCCAGCAGCCAAGATAACAGGGGACGCTACAATGAGCAGTTCTTC. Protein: CASSQDNRGRYNEQFF.

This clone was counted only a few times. CDR3 loop: CSVESLEYEQYF. As DNA, the CDR3 is TGCAGCGTTGAAAGCTTGGAGTACGAGCAGTACTTC. This chain uses TRBV29-1 with TRBJ2-7; D gene uncertain. Looked up from germline, CDR1 is SQVTM and CDR2 is ANQGSEA. CDR3 length: 12 amino acids. V shed 2 bases and J shed 4 bases, with 9 bases lying between them.

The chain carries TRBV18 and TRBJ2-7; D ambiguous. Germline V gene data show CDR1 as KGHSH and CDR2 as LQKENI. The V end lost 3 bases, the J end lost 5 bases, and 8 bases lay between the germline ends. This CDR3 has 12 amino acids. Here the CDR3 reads CASSPQAHEQYF. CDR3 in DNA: TGTGCCAGCTCACCTCAAGCCCACGAGCAGTACTTC.

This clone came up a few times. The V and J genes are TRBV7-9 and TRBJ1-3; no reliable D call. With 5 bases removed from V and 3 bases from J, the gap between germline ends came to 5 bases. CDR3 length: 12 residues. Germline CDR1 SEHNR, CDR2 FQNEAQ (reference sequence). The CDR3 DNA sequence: TGTGCCAGCAGCCCAGATGGAAACACCATATATTTT. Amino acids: CASSPDGNTIYF.

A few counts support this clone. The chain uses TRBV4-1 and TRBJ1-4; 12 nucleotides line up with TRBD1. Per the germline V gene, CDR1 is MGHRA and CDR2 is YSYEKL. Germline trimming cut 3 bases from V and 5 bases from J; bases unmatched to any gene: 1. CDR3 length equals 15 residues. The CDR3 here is CASSQGTGGNEKLFF. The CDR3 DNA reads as TGCGCCAGCAGCCAGGGGACAGGGGGCAATGAAAAACTGTTTTTT.

The CDR3: CASNIKGAGELFF. The CDR3 DNA follows: TGTGCCAGCAACATTAAGGGGGCCGGGGAGCTGTTTTTT. V usage is TRBV2 and J usage is TRBJ2-2; D may be TRBD1 (6 bases). The V gene lost 7 bases and the J gene lost 6 bases, with 12 bases spanning the gap. Looked up from germline, CDR1 is SNHLY and CDR2 is FYNNEI. This CDR3 is built from 13 residues.

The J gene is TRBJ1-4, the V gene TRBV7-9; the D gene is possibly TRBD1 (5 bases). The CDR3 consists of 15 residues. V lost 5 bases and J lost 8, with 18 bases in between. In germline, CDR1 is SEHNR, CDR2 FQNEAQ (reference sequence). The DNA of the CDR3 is TGTGCCAGCAGCCCAAATGAGCAGGGATGGGAAAAACTGTTTTTT. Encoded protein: CASSPNEQGWEKLFF.

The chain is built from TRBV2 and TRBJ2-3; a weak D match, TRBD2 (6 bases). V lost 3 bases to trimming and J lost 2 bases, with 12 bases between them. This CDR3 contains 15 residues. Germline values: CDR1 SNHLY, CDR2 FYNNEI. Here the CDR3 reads CASSDRERPTDTQYF. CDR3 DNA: TGTGCCAGCAGTGACCGGGAGCGACCCACAGATACGCAGTATTTT.